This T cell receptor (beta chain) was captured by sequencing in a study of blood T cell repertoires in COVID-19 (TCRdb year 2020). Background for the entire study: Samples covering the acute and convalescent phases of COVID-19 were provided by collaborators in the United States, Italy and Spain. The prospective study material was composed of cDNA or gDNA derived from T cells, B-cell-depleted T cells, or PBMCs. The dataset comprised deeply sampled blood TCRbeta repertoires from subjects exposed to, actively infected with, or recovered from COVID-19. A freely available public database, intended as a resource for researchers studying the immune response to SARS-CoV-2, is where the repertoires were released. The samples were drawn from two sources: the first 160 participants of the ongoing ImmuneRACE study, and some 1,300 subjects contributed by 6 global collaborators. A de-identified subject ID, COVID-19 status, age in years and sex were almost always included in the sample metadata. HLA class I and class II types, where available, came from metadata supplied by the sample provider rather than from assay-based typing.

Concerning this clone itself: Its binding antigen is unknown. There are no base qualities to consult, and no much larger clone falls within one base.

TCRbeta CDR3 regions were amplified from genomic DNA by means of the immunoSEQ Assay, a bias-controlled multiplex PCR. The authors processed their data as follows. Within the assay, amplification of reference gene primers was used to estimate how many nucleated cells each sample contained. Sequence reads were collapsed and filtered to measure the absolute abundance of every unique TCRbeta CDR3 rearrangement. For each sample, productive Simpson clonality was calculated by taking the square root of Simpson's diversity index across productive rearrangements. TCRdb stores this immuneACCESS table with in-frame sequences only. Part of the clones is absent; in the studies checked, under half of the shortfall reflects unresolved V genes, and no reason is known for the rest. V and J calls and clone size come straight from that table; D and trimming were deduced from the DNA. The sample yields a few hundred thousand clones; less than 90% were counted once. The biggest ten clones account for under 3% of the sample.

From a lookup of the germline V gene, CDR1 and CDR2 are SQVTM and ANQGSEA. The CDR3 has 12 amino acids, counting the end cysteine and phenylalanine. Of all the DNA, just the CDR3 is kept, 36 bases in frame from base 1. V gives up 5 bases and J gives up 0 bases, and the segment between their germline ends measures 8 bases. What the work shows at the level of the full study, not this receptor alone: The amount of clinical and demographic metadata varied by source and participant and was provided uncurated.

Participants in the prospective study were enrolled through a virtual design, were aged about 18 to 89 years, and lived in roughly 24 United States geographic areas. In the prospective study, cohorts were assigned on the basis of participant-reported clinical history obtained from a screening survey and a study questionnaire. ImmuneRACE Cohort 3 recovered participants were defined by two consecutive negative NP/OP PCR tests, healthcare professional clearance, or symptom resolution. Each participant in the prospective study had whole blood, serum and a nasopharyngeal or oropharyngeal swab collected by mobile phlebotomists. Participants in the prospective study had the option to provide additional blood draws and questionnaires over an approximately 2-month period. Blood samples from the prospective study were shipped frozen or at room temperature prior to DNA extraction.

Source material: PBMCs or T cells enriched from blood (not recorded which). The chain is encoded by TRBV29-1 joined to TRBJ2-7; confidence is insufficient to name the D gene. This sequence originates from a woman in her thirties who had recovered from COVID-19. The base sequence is TGCAGCGTTTTACAGAGCTCCTACGAGCAGTACTTC. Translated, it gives CSVLQSSYEQYF.